The 26 T cell receptor beta chains below come from one sample, sequenced in a study of blood T cells in healthy people across ages. Alongside a J-beta primer mix, a sample-barcoded 5' primer served in a second PCR lasting roughly 7 to 11 cycles. A single record per CDR3 protein comes from TCRdb applying MiXCR to the 5' RACE reads. The data contain around 1,900,000 distinct CDR3 sequences, 35% to 50% of them singletons. Sequencing input: blood. Receptors were obtained from a human donor in good health.

This clonotype was observed at least ten times. The chain couples TRBV6-5 to TRBJ1-5, with D perhaps TRBD1 (5 bases). Trimming cost V 0 bases and J 0 bases, with 6 bases left between them. The germline V gene encodes CDR1 MNHEY and CDR2 SVGAGI. The CDR3 has 15 residues. CDR3 sequence: CASSYSQGSNQPQHF. DNA of the CDR3: TGTGCCAGCAGTTACTCTCAGGGTAGCAATCAGCCCCAGCATTTT.

This clonotype was counted at least ten times. The V and J genes are TRBV15 and TRBJ2-5; 7 bases are shared with TRBD2. The germline gives CDR1 LNHNV, CDR2 YYDKDF (reference sequence). J lost 4 bases, V lost 5 bases, and 10 bases had no gene match. The CDR3 runs 15 residues. In DNA, the CDR3 is TGTGCCACCAGCCTCCCCGGACTAGTCGGAGAGACCCAGTACTTC. As protein: CATSLPGLVGETQYF.

CDR3 amino acids: CSVRGSAGYTF. CDR3 sequence (DNA): TGCAGCGTTCGGGGCTCGGCGGGCTACACCTTC. The chain uses TRBV29-1 and TRBJ1-2; tentative D call: TRBD1 (5 bases). Germline CDR1 and CDR2: SQVTM and ANQGSEA. CDR3 length equals 11 residues. Trimming removed 5 bases at V and 8 bases at J, with 12 bases between.

This clonotype was detected only a few times. The CDR3 is CASSPPNGAYEQYF. The CDR3 coding sequence is TGTGCCAGCTCACCACCGAACGGCGCCTACGAGCAGTACTTC. This chain uses TRBV18 with TRBJ2-7; D is unresolved. The germline V gene encodes CDR1 KGHSH and CDR2 LQKENI. This CDR3 is 14 amino acids long. The ends were cut back, 0 bases at V and 2 bases at J, with 8 bases in the middle. Full variable domain (remainder filled in from reference TRBV18 and TRBJ2-7): NAGVMQNPRHLVRRRGQEARLRCSPMKGHSHVYWYRQLPEEGLKFMVYLQKENIIDESGMPKERFSAEFPKEGPSILRIQQVVRGDSAAYFCASSPPNGAYEQYFGPGTRLTVT.

Only a few counts were recorded for this clonotype. This chain connects TRBV6-5 to TRBJ1-5; TRBD1 matches 9 bases. With V trimmed by 6 bases and J by 4 bases, 7 bases remained unmatched. The CDR3 is made up of 15 amino acids. Per the germline V gene, CDR1 is MNHEY and CDR2 is SVGAGI. For the CDR3, the DNA is TGTGCCAGCAGGGTCGGGACAGGGCTTAATCAGCCCCAGCATTTT. Protein product: CASRVGTGLNQPQHF.

V gene TRBV7-3 combines with J gene TRBJ2-3; 9 bases are shared with TRBD2. J was trimmed by 6 bases and V by 5 bases; bases with no gene match: 9. The CDR3 covers 15 residues. The germline V gene encodes CDR1 SGHTA and CDR2 FQGTGA. In nucleotides, the CDR3 is TGTGCCAGCAGCCCCAGGGTAGCGGGGGAGGATACGCAGTATTTT. Encoded protein: CASSPRVAGEDTQYF.

The genes are TRBV13 and TRBJ1-1; D is undetermined. Trimming cost V 0 bases and J 4 bases, with 9 bases left between them. The CDR3 has 14 residues. Germline V gene data show CDR1 as PRHDT and CDR2 as FYEKMQ (reference sequence). The CDR3 DNA reads as TGTGCCAGCAGCTTAGGCCTAGCGCGCACTGAAGCTTTCTTT. It is translated as CASSLGLARTEAFF.

The V call is TRBV29-1, the J call TRBJ2-1; D ambiguous. The CDR3 is 13 amino acids. Between the trimmed V and J ends, which lost 0 bases and 2 bases, there was a span of 5 bases. CDR1 is SQVTM, CDR2 ANQGSEA, per germline. The CDR3 protein is CSVEETTYNEQFF. The CDR3 coding sequence is TGCAGCGTTGAAGAAACCACCTACAATGAGCAGTTCTTC.

The gene calls are TRBV15 and TRBJ2-3; D might be TRBD2 (6 bases). This CDR3 is 14 amino acids long. The germline V and J ends were trimmed by 4 bases and 3 bases, with 11 bases remaining between them. Germline loops: CDR1 LNHNV, CDR2 YYDKDF (reference sequence). CDR3 DNA: TGTGCCACCAGCATGCGGGGCGAGACAGATACGCAGTATTTT. It translates to CATSMRGETDTQYF.

The table lists this clonotype with many counts. The J gene is TRBJ2-1, the V gene TRBV4-1; D gene uncertain. With 0 bases removed from V and 5 bases from J, the gap between germline ends came to 8 bases. CDR1 is MGHRA and CDR2 is YSYEKL in the germline V gene. The CDR3 is 14 residues long. The CDR3 sequence: CASSQDRGHNEQFF. The CDR3, as DNA: TGCGCCAGCAGCCAAGATCGAGGCCACAATGAGCAGTTCTTC.

This sequence joins TRBV28 and TRBJ2-1; D gene ambiguous. From germline, CDR1 is MDHEN and CDR2 SYDVKM. The CDR3 has 14 amino acids. V shed 8 bases and J shed 4 bases, with 15 bases lying between them. CDR3 bases: TGTGCCAGCCAAAAGTCAGACTTATACAATGAGCAGTTCTTC. The encoded protein is CASQKSDLYNEQFF.

This clonotype has at least ten counts. This chain joins TRBV20-1 and TRBJ1-2, with no clear D. Germline assignment: CDR1 DFQATT and CDR2 SNEGSKA (reference sequence). Trimming left V 0 bases short and J 4 bases short, with 9 bases between. There are 13 residues in the CDR3. CDR3 amino acids: CSARDLGGYGYTF. The CDR3 nucleotides are TGCAGTGCTAGAGACCTGGGCGGCTATGGCTACACCTTC.

This rearrangement joins TRBV4-2 to TRBJ2-3; 7 bases align to TRBD1. Germline values: CDR1 LGHNA, CDR2 YNFKEQ. This CDR3 is 15 amino acids long. V lost 0 bases to trimming and J lost 3 bases; unmatched junction nucleotides: 3. The CDR3 spells CASSQEGQPTDTQYF. DNA of the CDR3: TGTGCCAGCAGCCAAGAGGGACAGCCAACAGATACGCAGTATTTT.

This clonotype was picked up a small number of times. The chain couples TRBV20-1 to TRBJ2-5; 7 positions match TRBD1. The germline V gene encodes CDR1 DFQATT and CDR2 SNEGSKA (reference sequence). The V gene end was trimmed by 0 bases and the J gene end by 5 bases; junction bases not matched to a gene: 6. This CDR3 comprises 14 residues. CDR3 sequence: CSAREETGWETQYF. The CDR3 nucleotides read TGCAGTGCTAGAGAGGAGACAGGGTGGGAGACCCAGTACTTC.

This chain uses TRBV20-1 with TRBJ1-2; 7 bases match TRBD1. CDR1 is DFQATT, CDR2 SNEGSKA, per germline (reference sequence). V trimming: 3 bases; J trimming: 2 bases; junction bases outside the gene matches: 6. The CDR3 is made up of 14 amino acids. The CDR3 nucleotides are TGCAGTGCTAGTACAGGGGCGAGCAACTATGGCTACACCTTC. Protein: CSASTGASNYGYTF.

The rearrangement joins TRBV29-1 to TRBJ1-2, with a tentative D call TRBD1 (5 bases). The germline V and J ends were trimmed by 7 bases and 4 bases, with 10 bases remaining between them. CDR3 length equals 11 residues. From germline, CDR1 is SQVTM and CDR2 ANQGSEA. CDR3 residues: CSGRDSYGYTF. The DNA for the CDR3 is TGCAGCGGCAGGGACTCCTATGGCTACACCTTC.

The sample holds a few counts of this clonotype. The chain joins TRBV11-2 to TRBJ1-2; a weak D match, TRBD1 (5 bases). The CDR3 covers 14 residues. V dropped 8 bases and J dropped 0 bases, with 13 bases sitting between them. Germline CDR1 reads SGHAT; CDR2 reads FQNNGV. CDR3 sequence: CASGPGGSNYGYTF. CDR3 DNA sequence: TGTGCCAGCGGCCCCGGGGGTTCTAACTATGGCTACACCTTC.

Regarding this clonotype: The junction departs from the called germline gene at one end, perhaps through a read error. The V gene is TRBV6-2 or TRBV6-3, the J gene TRBJ1-4; D is ambiguous. Germline V CDR1 and CDR2: MNHEY, SVGEGT. The CDR3 loop spans 16 amino acids. CDR3 sequence (DNA): TGCGCCAGCAGTTCCCGAGCGGGAGCAACTAATGAAAAACTGTTTTTT. Amino acid sequence: CASSSRAGATNEKLFF.

The rearrangement joins TRBV9 to TRBJ2-2; 14 nucleotides match TRBD2. Germline V gene data show CDR1 as SGDLS and CDR2 as YYNGEE. The CDR3 length is 18 residues. V shed 3 bases, J shed 1 base, and the junction held 5 bases outside the gene matches. CDR3: CASSEGTSGGGNTGELFF. CDR3 bases: TGTGCCAGCAGCGAGGGGACTAGCGGGGGAGGGAACACCGGGGAGCTGTTTTTT.

The V call is TRBV9, the J call TRBJ1-4; D unresolved. CDR3 length equals 13 residues. Germline CDR1 reads SGDLS; CDR2 reads YYNGEE. V shed 3 bases and J shed 10 bases, with 13 bases lying between them. Here the CDR3 DNA reads TGTGCCAGCAGCGGACCCGGAGGAGGAAAACTGTTTTTT. It is translated as CASSGPGGGKLFF. The full variable domain, its missing parts supplied by reference TRBV9 and TRBJ1-4, is DSGVTQTPKHLITATGQRVTLRCSPRSGDLSVYWYQQSLDQGLQFLIQYYNGEERAKGNILERFSAQQFPDLHSELNLSSLELGDSALYFCASSGPGGGKLFFGSGTQLSVL.

The chain carries TRBV7-2 and TRBJ2-3, with a tentative D call TRBD1 (5 bases). The germline CDR1 and CDR2 sequences are SGHTA and FQGNSA. There are 13 residues in the CDR3. The ends were cut back, 5 bases at V and 2 bases at J, with 8 bases in the middle. CDR3 sequence: CASSKQDTDTQYF. For the CDR3, the DNA is TGTGCCAGCAGCAAACAGGACACAGATACGCAGTATTTT.

This sequence joins TRBV5-6 and TRBJ2-5; 8 bases line up with TRBD1. V lost 4 bases to trimming and J lost 3 bases; unmatched junction nucleotides: 14. Germline CDR1 is SGHDT and CDR2 is YYEEEE. The CDR3 totals 17 residues. The CDR3, as DNA: TGTGCCAGCAGCAACCCCTATACAGGGGGAATAAAAGAGACCCAGTACTTC. This codes for CASSNPYTGGIKETQYF.

This chain connects TRBV20-1 to TRBJ2-6; no firm D call. The germline V gene has CDR1 DFQATT and CDR2 SNEGSKA (reference sequence). The V gene lost 2 bases and the J gene lost 3 bases, with 5 bases spanning the gap. The CDR3 has 13 amino acids. The CDR3 reads CSARMSGANVLTF. CDR3 DNA: TGCAGTGCTAGAATGAGTGGGGCCAACGTCCTGACTTTC.

The chain uses TRBV7-9 and TRBJ2-3; possibly TRBD2 for D (6 bases). This CDR3 contains 17 residues. V lost 5 bases to trimming and J lost 0 bases, with 18 bases between them. Looked up from germline, CDR1 is SEHNR and CDR2 is FQNEAQ (reference sequence). In DNA, the CDR3 is TGTGCCAGCAGCCAGTGGGGGACGGGACTTAGCACAGATACGCAGTATTTT. This gives the protein CASSQWGTGLSTDTQYF.

The chain couples TRBV20-1 to TRBJ2-5; D is possibly TRBD1 (5 bases). Germline loops: CDR1 DFQATT, CDR2 SNEGSKA (reference sequence). The CDR3 spans 13 residues. The germline V and J ends were trimmed by 3 bases and 4 bases, with 12 bases remaining between them. The CDR3 nucleotides are TGCAGTGCTAGGTCCAGGGAAGGAGAGACCCAGTACTTC. Residues: CSARSREGETQYF.

This clonotype was counted a few times. The rearrangement uses TRBV6-5 and TRBJ2-7, with TRBD2 matching 10 bases. The CDR3 consists of 14 residues. Germline loops: CDR1 MNHEY, CDR2 SVGAGI. Trimming cost V 7 bases and J 4 bases; bases outside gene matches: 7. The CDR3 loop is CASTSSGGAYEQYF. CDR3 nucleotide sequence: TGTGCCAGCACTTCGAGCGGGGGGGCATACGAGCAGTACTTC.